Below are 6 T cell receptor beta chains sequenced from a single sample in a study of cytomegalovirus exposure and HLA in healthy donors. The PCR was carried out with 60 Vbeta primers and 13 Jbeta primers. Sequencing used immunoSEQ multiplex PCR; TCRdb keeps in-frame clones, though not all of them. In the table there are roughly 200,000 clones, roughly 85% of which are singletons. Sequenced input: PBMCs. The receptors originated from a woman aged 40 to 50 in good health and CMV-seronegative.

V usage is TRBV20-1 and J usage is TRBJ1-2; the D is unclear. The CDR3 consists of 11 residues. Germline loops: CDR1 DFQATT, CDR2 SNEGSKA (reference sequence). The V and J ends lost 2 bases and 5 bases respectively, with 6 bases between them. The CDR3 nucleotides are TGCAGTGCTAGATACCGGTATGGCTACACCTTC. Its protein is CSARYRYGYTF.

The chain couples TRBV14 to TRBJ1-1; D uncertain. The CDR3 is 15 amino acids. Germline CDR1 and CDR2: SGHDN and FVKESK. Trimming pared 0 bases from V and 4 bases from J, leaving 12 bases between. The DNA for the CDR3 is TGTGCCAGCAGCCAAGATCCCGGAGGGCTCACTGAAGCTTTCTTT. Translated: CASSQDPGGLTEAFF.

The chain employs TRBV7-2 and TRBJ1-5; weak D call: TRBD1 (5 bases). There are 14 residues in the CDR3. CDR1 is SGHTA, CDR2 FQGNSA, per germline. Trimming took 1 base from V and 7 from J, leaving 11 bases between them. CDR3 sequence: CASSLEAGGQPQHF. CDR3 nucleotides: TGTGCCAGCAGCTTAGAGGCGGGGGGGCAGCCCCAGCATTTT. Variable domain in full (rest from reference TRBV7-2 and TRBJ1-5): GAGVSQSPSNKVTEKGKDVELRCDPISGHTALYWYRQSLGQGLEFLIYFQGNSAPDKSGLPSDRFSAERTGGSVSTLTIQRTQQEDSAVYLCASSLEAGGQPQHFGDGTRLSIL.

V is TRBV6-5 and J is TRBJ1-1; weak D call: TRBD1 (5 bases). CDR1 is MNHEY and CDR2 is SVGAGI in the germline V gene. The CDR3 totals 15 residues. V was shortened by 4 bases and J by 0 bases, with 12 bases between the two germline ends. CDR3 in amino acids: CASSLRGPMNTEAFF. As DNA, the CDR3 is TGTGCCAGCAGTTTAAGGGGCCCAATGAACACTGAAGCTTTCTTT.

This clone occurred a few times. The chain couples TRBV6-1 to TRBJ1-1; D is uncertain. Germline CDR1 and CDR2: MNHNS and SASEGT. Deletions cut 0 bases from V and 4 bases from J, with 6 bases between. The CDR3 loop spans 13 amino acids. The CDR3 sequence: CASSEARLTEAFF. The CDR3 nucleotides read TGTGCCAGCAGTGAAGCGAGACTCACTGAAGCTTTCTTT.

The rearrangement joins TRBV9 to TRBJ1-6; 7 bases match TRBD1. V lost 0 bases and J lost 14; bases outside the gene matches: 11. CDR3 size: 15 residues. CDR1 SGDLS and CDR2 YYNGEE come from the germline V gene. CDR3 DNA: TGTGCCAGCAGCGTAGGGGGGGCCGCTCAGGGGGCCCTCCACTTT. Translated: CASSVGGAAQGALHF.